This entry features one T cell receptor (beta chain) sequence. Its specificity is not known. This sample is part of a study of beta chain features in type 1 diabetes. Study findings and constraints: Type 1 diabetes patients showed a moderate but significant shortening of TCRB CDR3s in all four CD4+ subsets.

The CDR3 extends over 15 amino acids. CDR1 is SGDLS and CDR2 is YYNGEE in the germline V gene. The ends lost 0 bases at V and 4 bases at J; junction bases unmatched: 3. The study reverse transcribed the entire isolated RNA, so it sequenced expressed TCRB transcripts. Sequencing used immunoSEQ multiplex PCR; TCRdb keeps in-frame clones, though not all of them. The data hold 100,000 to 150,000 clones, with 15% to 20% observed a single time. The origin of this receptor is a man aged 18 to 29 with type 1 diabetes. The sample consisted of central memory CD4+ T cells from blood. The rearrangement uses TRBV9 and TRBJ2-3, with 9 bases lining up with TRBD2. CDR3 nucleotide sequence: TGTGCCAGCAGCGTAGTTAGCGGGAGCCCAGATACGCAGTATTTT. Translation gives CASSVVSGSPDTQYF.